This T cell receptor (beta chain) was documented in a study of OX40 agonist ivuxolimab in advanced cancers. Study outcomes and limitations: Antigen targets of the expanded peripheral T cells went undetermined. Clones of CD4+ and CD8+ blood T cells grew by week 6 at doses of 0.1 to 3.0 mg/kg.

Details on this clone: Its antigen is unknown.

Between the trimmed V and J ends, which lost 0 bases and 2 bases, there was a span of 5 bases. The CDR3 runs 14 residues. Germline CDR1 is MNHNS and CDR2 is SASEGT. Assay: immunoSEQ multiplex PCR; the TCRdb copy retains only in-frame clones and omits some. The sample holds 77,000 or so clones, just under 95% seen once. This receptor was taken from an adult with an advanced solid tumor such as melanoma, head and neck, liver or kidney cancer. This rearrangement joins TRBV6-1 to TRBJ1-5; no clear D. The material was CD4+ or CD8+ T cells sorted from blood, obtained in a trial of the OX40 agonist ivuxolimab. The CDR3 DNA follows: TGTGCCAGCAGTGAAGCCTGGGGCAATCAGCCCCAGCATTTT. Protein sequence: CASSEAWGNQPQHF.